This T cell receptor (beta chain) was observed in a study of T cells in Graves' hyperthyroidism and ophthalmopathy. Study-wide findings and caveats: Most thyroid-expanded clonotypes above 0.001 were also found in blood.

The CDR3 sequence is 14 residues long. The germline V and J ends were trimmed by 6 bases and 5 bases, with 14 bases remaining between them. At least ten counts were recorded for this clonotype. Its antigen is not identified. Using RNA transcripts as the source, TCR beta CDR3 regions were amplified. The study used the HTBI primer set for a first-round RT-PCR of the TCR CDR3. One entry per CDR3 protein, called by TCRdb with MiXCR from the multiplex PCR reads. The table shows around 570,000 distinct CDR3 sequences, with about 20% occurring only once. Exclusion of a patient resulted from uncontrolled infection, other autoimmune disease, pregnancy or lactation. PBMCs came from 10 ml fresh peripheral blood.

The chain is built from TRBV12-3 or TRBV12-4 and TRBJ1-5, with D possibly matching TRBD1 (5 bases). Sequenced material: blood. This TCR was recovered from a man aged 40-55 years with Graves' ophthalmopathy. The chain's CDR3 is CASRNTVGDQPQHF. CDR3 coding DNA: TGTGCCAGCAGGAACACAGTGGGGGATCAGCCCCAGCATTTT.